These 9 T cell receptor beta chains came from one sample sequenced in a study of liver allograft versus peripheral blood T cells. Whole-study context: The authors compared T cell receptor repertoires in transplanted livers with those in the peripheral blood of recipients.

One entry per CDR3 protein results from TCRdb running MiXCR on the reads. The sample lists roughly 4,000 distinct CDR3 sequences, about 16% occurring once. These receptor sequences come from a human patient who had a liver transplant. Part of the T cell pool may stem from the graft donor.

About this clonotype itself: This sequence may be a read error, since a much larger clone differs from it by one base. The CDR3 coding sequence is TGTGTCAGCAGCTTGGGGGCAGTTGCTTACGAGCAGTACTTC. Its protein is CVSSLGAVAYEQYF. V and J are TRBV5-6 and TRBJ2-7, with D possibly TRBD1 on 6 matching bases. Germline CDR1 SGHDT, CDR2 YYEEEE. The length of the CDR3 is 14 residues.

This clonotype occurred a few times. This chain uses TRBV28 with TRBJ1-1; the D gene is possibly TRBD1 (5 bases). Per germline, CDR1 MDHEN and CDR2 SYDVKM. CDR3 size: 13 residues. Trimming removed 2 bases at V and 6 bases at J, with 10 bases between. CDR3 sequence (DNA): TGTGCCAGCAGTTTAAGCAGGGCCGCTGAAGCTTTCTTT. Protein sequence: CASSLSRAAEAFF.

There are a few counts of this clonotype. V and J are TRBV28 and TRBJ1-1; 10 bases fit TRBD1. V shed 5 bases, J shed 5 bases, and the junction held 5 bases outside the gene matches. The germline V gene encodes CDR1 MDHEN and CDR2 SYDVKM. The CDR3 runs 14 residues. This CDR3 is CASSPGQGGTEAFF. The CDR3 region has the DNA TGTGCCAGCAGTCCCGGACAGGGGGGAACTGAAGCTTTCTTT.

By share, this clonotype counts as medium-sized. The rearrangement joins TRBV5-4 to TRBJ2-2; TRBD1 aligns across 9 bases. V trimming: 4 bases; J trimming: 7 bases; junction bases outside the gene matches: 8. CDR3 size: 15 residues. Germline CDR1 and CDR2: SGHNT and YYREEE (reference sequence). The CDR3 protein is CASSTGQGSHGELFF. The CDR3 DNA sequence: TGTGCCAGCAGCACCGGACAGGGGTCGCACGGGGAGCTGTTTTTT.

The chain has TRBV7-9 and TRBJ2-1; 8 bases line up with TRBD2. Looked up from germline, CDR1 is SEHNR and CDR2 is FQNEAQ (reference sequence). V shed 7 bases, J shed 7 bases, and the junction held 12 bases outside the gene matches. The CDR3 totals 15 residues. Here the CDR3 reads CASIGGGRPQNEQFF. The CDR3 nucleotides read TGTGCCAGCATTGGGGGCGGGAGGCCCCAAAATGAGCAGTTCTTC.

V is TRBV28 and J is TRBJ2-3; possibly TRBD1 or TRBD2 for D (6 bases each). Germline CDR1 and CDR2: MDHEN and SYDVKM. The ends were cut back, 8 bases at V and 5 bases at J, with 20 bases in the middle. The CDR3 length is 15 residues. The CDR3 reads CASGSYWGAGDTQYF. In DNA, the CDR3 is TGTGCCAGCGGTTCATATTGGGGGGCCGGAGATACGCAGTATTTT.

This clonotype was observed a handful of times. The rearrangement joins TRBV28 to TRBJ2-6; no clear D gene. V was cut by 3 bases and J by 1 base, with 28 bases left in between. CDR3 length: 22 amino acids. The V gene's germline CDR1 is MDHEN and CDR2 SYDVKM. The CDR3 spells CASSFFFVGPDRWDSGANVLTF. Written as DNA, the CDR3 is TGTGCCAGCAGTTTTTTCTTTGTTGGACCGGACCGGTGGGATTCTGGGGCCAACGTCCTGACTTTC.

This clonotype is medium-sized in the sample. The genes are TRBV7-9 and TRBJ2-1, with TRBD2 matching 12 bases. Losses at the gene ends were 5 bases for V and 7 bases for J; bases not matched to a gene: 12. CDR3 length: 17 residues. Germline CDR1 reads SEHNR; CDR2 reads FQNEAQ (reference sequence). The CDR3 nucleotides are TGTGCCAGCAGCGCCCGGACTAGCGGGGAGCGCCCGAATGAGCAGTTCTTC. This sequence encodes CASSARTSGERPNEQFF. Variable domain in full (rest from reference TRBV7-9 and TRBJ2-1): DTGVSQNPRHKITKRGQNVTFRCDPISEHNRLYWYRQTLGQGPEFLTYFQNEAQLEKSRLLSDRFSAERPKGSFSTLEIQRTEQGDSAMYLCASSARTSGERPNEQFFGPGTRLTVL.

This chain joins TRBV9 and TRBJ2-5, with 13 bases that match TRBD2. In germline, CDR1 is SGDLS, CDR2 YYNGEE. V lost 4 bases, J lost 5 bases, and 8 bases stayed unmatched. There are 16 residues in the CDR3. The DNA of the CDR3 is TGTGCCAGCAGCCCTGGGACTAGCGGGGAGGGGGAGACCCAGTACTTC. Translating gives CASSPGTSGEGETQYF.